Below, 22 T cell receptor beta chains from the same sample are listed, as sequenced in a study of blood T cell repertoires in COVID-19. The repertoire was sequenced with immunoSEQ multiplex PCR; TCRdb's copy has only in-frame clones and lacks some. The profile shows roughly 150,000 clones, approximately 88% of them singletons. Sequenced input: PBMCs or T cells enriched from blood (not recorded which). These receptors all stem from a man aged 65-85 years who had been exposed to COVID-19.

The J gene is TRBJ2-4, the V gene TRBV28, with D perhaps TRBD2 (7 bases). The CDR3 runs 15 residues. The germline V and J ends were trimmed by 5 bases and 0 bases, with 11 bases remaining between them. CDR1 and CDR2 (germline): MDHEN, SYDVKM. Here the CDR3 reads CASSRGALAKNIQYF. The CDR3 nucleotides are TGTGCCAGCAGTCGGGGGGCGCTAGCCAAAAACATTCAGTACTTC.

This clone turned up a few times. The genes are TRBV15 and TRBJ1-1; tentative D call: TRBD1 (5 bases). Germline V gene lookup returns CDR1 LNHNV and CDR2 YYDKDF (reference sequence). Between the trimmed V and J ends, which lost 2 bases and 8 bases, there was a span of 12 bases. The CDR3 length is 13 residues. The CDR3 loop is CATSRIRGTEAFF. CDR3 nucleotide sequence: TGTGCCACCAGCAGAATCCGGGGGACCGAAGCTTTCTTT.

The J gene is TRBJ1-4, the V gene TRBV5-1, with TRBD1 matching 7 bases. V lost 0 bases and J lost 4; bases outside the gene matches: 3. The germline gives CDR1 SGHRS, CDR2 YFSETQ. CDR3 size: 15 residues. CDR3 loop: CASSLGGQFNEKLFF. For the CDR3, the DNA is TGCGCCAGCAGCTTGGGGGGACAGTTTAATGAAAAACTGTTTTTT.

This clone was counted once. The chain recombines TRBV4-1 with TRBJ2-1; 7 bases agree with TRBD1. Trimming cost V 3 bases and J 6 bases; bases outside gene matches: 2. The CDR3 has 13 amino acids. The germline CDR1 and CDR2 sequences are MGHRA and YSYEKL. The DNA of the CDR3 is TGCGCCAGCAGCCAGAGGGACAGCAATGAGCAGTTCTTC. It encodes CASSQRDSNEQFF.

The chain carries TRBV4-1 and TRBJ2-7, with 9 bases identical to TRBD2. Germline values: CDR1 MGHRA, CDR2 YSYEKL. The CDR3 runs 16 residues. The V segment lost 0 bases and the J segment 2 bases; nucleotides outside the gene matches: 5. The CDR3 region has the DNA TGCGCCAGCAGCCAAGATGGGCTAGCGGGGACCTACGAGCAGTACTTC. As protein: CASSQDGLAGTYEQYF.

The chain uses TRBV18 and TRBJ1-1; tentative D call: TRBD1 (6 bases). The germline gives CDR1 KGHSH, CDR2 LQKENI. There are 14 residues in the CDR3. V lost 5 bases to trimming and J lost 5 bases, with 15 bases between them. The CDR3 loop is CASSSNTGQTEAFF. The CDR3 region has the DNA TGTGCCAGCTCATCGAATACAGGGCAGACTGAAGCTTTCTTT.

This clone has only a few counts. The chain joins TRBV6-2 or TRBV6-3 to TRBJ1-2; D possibly corresponds to TRBD1 (5 bases). Trimming left V 4 bases short and J 6 bases short, with 12 bases between. Germline values: CDR1 MNHEY, CDR2 SVGEGT. This CDR3 region has 13 residues. The CDR3 region has the DNA TGTGCCAGCAGTTCCCCCAGCAGGGATGGCTACACCTTC. Amino acid sequence: CASSSPSRDGYTF.

The rearrangement joins TRBV19 to TRBJ1-5; the D is unclear. The V end was cut by 3 bases, the J end by 1 base, with 13 bases between. Germline CDR1 reads LNHDA; CDR2 reads SQIVND (reference sequence). The CDR3 is made up of 16 amino acids. CDR3 protein: CASSIPRGSSNQPQHF. The CDR3 DNA reads as TGTGCCAGTAGTATCCCTCGAGGCTCCAGCAATCAGCCCCAGCATTTT.

The rearrangement uses TRBV4-3 and TRBJ1-2; 7 nucleotides align to TRBD1. The CDR3 consists of 14 residues. Germline loops: CDR1 LGHNA, CDR2 YSLEER. Trimming took 4 bases from V and 3 from J; bases not matched to a gene: 5. The CDR3, as DNA: TGCGCCAGCAGCCTTGGACAGGCGGACTATGGCTACACCTTC. Protein: CASSLGQADYGYTF.

This CDR3 is CASSAPGGGTEAFF. The DNA for the CDR3 is TGTGCCAGCAGCGCCCCCGGGGGAGGGACTGAAGCTTTCTTT. The genes are TRBV9 and TRBJ1-1; possible D gene TRBD1, 5 bases. Germline loops: CDR1 SGDLS, CDR2 YYNGEE. V gave up 3 bases and J gave up 5 bases, with 14 bases separating them. The CDR3 covers 14 residues.

The CDR3 sequence: CASSPGLARSYEQYF. The CDR3 nucleotides read TGTGCCAGCAGCCCCGGACTAGCACGCTCCTACGAGCAGTACTTC. The chain uses TRBV5-4 and TRBJ2-7; 8 nucleotides align to TRBD2. The trim removed 4 bases at V and 0 bases at J, leaving 6 bases unmatched. The CDR3 has 15 residues. The germline CDR1 and CDR2 sequences are SGHNT and YYREEE (reference sequence).

The chain has TRBV28 and TRBJ2-5, with 8 bases lining up with TRBD2. Germline V CDR1 and CDR2: MDHEN, SYDVKM. The CDR3 loop spans 17 amino acids. With 8 bases clipped from V and 5 bases from J, the junction kept 19 bases outside the gene matches. The CDR3 DNA reads TGTGCCAGCGGCGAACCGCGGCGGGGGGCGGGTTGGGAGACCCAGTACTTC. Translation: CASGEPRRGAGWETQYF.

This clone was seen only a few times. The rearrangement links TRBV15 to TRBJ2-7; TRBD2 matches 11 bases. From germline, CDR1 is LNHNV and CDR2 YYDKDF (reference sequence). This CDR3 region has 15 residues. The V gene end was trimmed by 3 bases and the J gene end by 2 bases; junction bases not matched to a gene: 3. CDR3 residues: CATSSLAGGAYEQYF. The CDR3 DNA is TGTGCCACCAGCAGTTTAGCGGGAGGGGCCTACGAGCAGTACTTC.

This sequence joins TRBV2 and TRBJ2-5, with TRBD2 identical over 9 bases. The length of the CDR3 is 15 residues. V was pared by 1 base and J by 5 bases, with 5 bases of the junction left unmatched. Germline loops: CDR1 SNHLY, CDR2 FYNNEI. The CDR3 region has the DNA TGTGCCAGCAGTGAAGTAGCGGGAGTACGGGAGACCCAGTACTTC. It translates to CASSEVAGVRETQYF.

The chain has TRBV24-1 and TRBJ2-1; D not resolved. The V and J ends lost 5 bases and 8 bases respectively, with 9 bases between them. This CDR3 region has 12 residues. Germline lookup yields CDR1 KGHDR and CDR2 SFDVKD. CDR3 DNA sequence: TGTGCCACCAGTGTAACCGAGGATGAGCAGTTCTTC. This translates into CATSVTEDEQFF.

J is TRBJ2-5 and V is TRBV4-1, with no clear D. Germline lookup yields CDR1 MGHRA and CDR2 YSYEKL. The ends were cut back, 3 bases at V and 1 base at J, with 9 bases in the middle. The CDR3 extends over 14 amino acids. In DNA form, the CDR3 reads TGCGCCAGCAGCCAGAATGGCTTCCAAGAGACCCAGTACTTC. Protein: CASSQNGFQETQYF.

The gene calls are TRBV11-2 and TRBJ1-3; 10 positions match TRBD1. The CDR3 loop spans 14 amino acids. V trimming: 7 bases; J trimming: 3 bases; junction bases outside the gene matches: 3. Germline V gene lookup returns CDR1 SGHAT and CDR2 FQNNGV. The CDR3 nucleotides read TGTGCCAGCAACGACAGGGGGCATGGAAACACCATATATTTT. Translated: CASNDRGHGNTIYF.

This chain links TRBV25-1 with TRBJ1-2; perhaps TRBD1 as D (6 bases). The CDR3 runs to 13 residues. The germline CDR1 and CDR2 sequences are MGHDK and SYGVNS. The V gene lost 5 bases and the J gene lost 7 bases, with 14 bases spanning the gap. The CDR3 coding sequence is TGTGCCAGCAGTCCGGGACACCGGGGTGGCTACACCTTC. Protein sequence: CASSPGHRGGYTF.

The chain couples TRBV6-2 or TRBV6-3 to TRBJ2-7; 9 bases agree with TRBD2. This CDR3 comprises 16 residues. Germline V lookup: CDR1 MNHEY, CDR2 SVGEGT. V shed 2 bases, J shed 0 bases, and the junction held 5 bases outside the gene matches. CDR3 protein: CASSYRLAVPSYEQYF. Here the CDR3 DNA reads TGTGCCAGCAGTTACCGACTAGCGGTGCCCTCCTACGAGCAGTACTTC.

In its sample, this clone was seen many times. The rearrangement uses TRBV6-2 or TRBV6-3 and TRBJ1-1; 8 bases agree with TRBD1. The CDR3 spans 13 residues. V was clipped by 2 bases and J by 8 bases; unmatched bases: 4. Germline V gene data show CDR1 as MNHEY and CDR2 as SVGEGT. The chain's CDR3 is CASSYPDRAEAFF. CDR3 bases: TGTGCCAGCAGTTACCCGGACAGGGCAGAAGCTTTCTTT.

This clone was detected many times. The rearrangement links TRBV6-1 to TRBJ2-3; TRBD1 matches at 7 bases. Germline CDR1 is MNHNS and CDR2 is SASEGT. This CDR3 comprises 14 residues. J gave up 3 bases and V 3 bases, and 3 bases lay outside the gene matches. This CDR3 is CASSDRGITDTQYF. Written as DNA, the CDR3 is TGTGCCAGCAGTGACAGGGGGATAACAGATACGCAGTATTTT.

Only a few counts were recorded for this clone. The chain couples TRBV27 to TRBJ1-2, with TRBD1 matching 9 bases. CDR1 is MNHEY, CDR2 SMNVEV, per germline (reference sequence). CDR3 length equals 14 residues. The trim removed 5 bases at V and 3 bases at J, leaving 4 bases unmatched. The CDR3 protein is CASSPGQGYYGYTF. The CDR3 DNA reads as TGTGCCAGCAGTCCGGGACAGGGCTACTATGGCTACACCTTC.